One and the same sample provided the 19 T cell receptor beta chains below, sequenced in a study of shared clonotypes between healthy human individuals. Generated by immunoSEQ multiplex PCR, the TCRdb table keeps only in-frame clones and is missing some. Counted here are more than 2,000,000 clones, 85% to 95% occurring once; the ten biggest clones make up over 0.12%. Sequencing used naive CD4+ T cells sorted from blood. The subset: CD45RA+ positively selected. All receptors come from a man aged 18 to 30 in good health.

The V gene is TRBV9, the J gene TRBJ2-3; the match to TRBD2 covers 9 bases. J gave up 6 bases and V 2 bases, and 13 bases lay outside the gene matches. This CDR3 is built from 17 residues. CDR1 is SGDLS and CDR2 is YYNGEE in the germline V gene. The CDR3 protein is CASSVDPSGGSADTQYF. Here the CDR3 DNA reads TGTGCCAGCAGCGTCGACCCAAGCGGGGGGAGCGCGGATACGCAGTATTTT.

The chain links TRBV5-4 to TRBJ2-3; 15 bases are shared with TRBD2. The germline gives CDR1 SGHNT, CDR2 YYREEE (reference sequence). The CDR3 has 17 residues. The ends lost 1 base at V and 5 bases at J; junction bases unmatched: 5. The CDR3 here is CASSLPRTSGRGDTQYF. In nucleotides, the CDR3 is TGTGCCAGCAGCTTGCCTAGGACTAGCGGGAGGGGAGATACGCAGTATTTT.

The rearrangement joins TRBV4-1 to TRBJ1-2; the D is unclear. Germline V gene sequence: CDR1 MGHRA, CDR2 YSYEKL. The CDR3 totals 16 residues. Trimming took 0 bases from V and 0 from J, leaving 11 bases between them. CDR3 amino acids: CASSQDNAGTNYGYTF. CDR3 nucleotide sequence: TGCGCCAGCAGCCAAGATAATGCGGGAACTAACTATGGCTACACCTTC.

J is TRBJ2-7 and V is TRBV6-1; D gene unclear. The CDR3 extends over 12 amino acids. The germline V and J ends were trimmed by 2 bases and 7 bases, with 9 bases remaining between them. The germline gives CDR1 MNHNS, CDR2 SASEGT. Here the CDR3 reads CASSEQAGEQYF. The CDR3 coding sequence is TGTGCCAGCAGTGAACAAGCCGGGGAGCAGTACTTC.

The chain carries TRBV6-5 and TRBJ1-1; D not certain. Trimming took 6 bases from V and 1 from J, leaving 15 bases between them. Germline V lookup: CDR1 MNHEY, CDR2 SVGAGI. This CDR3 is built from 15 residues. The CDR3 here is CASSRRTDPNTEAFF. CDR3 coding DNA: TGTGCCAGCAGCCGACGGACCGATCCGAACACTGAAGCTTTCTTT.

This chain links TRBV30 with TRBJ2-5; D unclear. Germline values: CDR1 GTSNPN, CDR2 SVGIG (reference sequence). Trimming left V 5 bases short and J 1 base short, with 11 bases between. This CDR3 contains 13 residues. The DNA of the CDR3 is TGTGCCTGGGACCGACAATCCCAAGAGACCCAGTACTTC. Translation gives CAWDRQSQETQYF.

The chain joins TRBV7-2 to TRBJ1-2; D unclear. Germline CDR1 reads SGHTA; CDR2 reads FQGNSA. The CDR3 loop spans 16 amino acids. V was pared by 2 bases and J by 5 bases, with 18 bases between. The CDR3 DNA is TGTGCCAGCAGCTTACCCCTCGCAGCGTTATCTTATGGCTACACCTTC. Its translation: CASSLPLAALSYGYTF.

This clone was counted between two and nine times. The chain carries TRBV7-8 and TRBJ1-5, with a possible D match to TRBD1 (5 bases). The CDR3 has 12 residues. CDR1 is SGHVS and CDR2 is FQNEAQ in the germline V gene. V was pared by 1 base and J by 9 bases, with 7 bases between. The CDR3 DNA sequence: TGTGCCAGCAGCTTAGGAAGGGGGCCCCAGCATTTT. Translated: CASSLGRGPQHF.

This clone was detected once. The gene calls are TRBV11-3 and TRBJ2-1; 10 bases match TRBD2. CDR3 length: 16 residues. V shed 3 bases, J shed 8 bases, and the junction held 10 bases outside the gene matches. Germline CDR1 is SGHNT and CDR2 is YENEEA. CDR3 region: CASSLVGWTSGDEQFF. As DNA, the CDR3 is TGTGCCAGCAGCTTGGTAGGATGGACTAGCGGAGATGAGCAGTTCTTC.

This clone appeared a few times. V and J are TRBV5-6 and TRBJ2-2; a possible D gene is TRBD1 (6 bases). Germline values: CDR1 SGHDT, CDR2 YYEEEE. V shed 4 bases and J shed 1 base, with 8 bases lying between them. The CDR3 loop spans 14 amino acids. Here the CDR3 DNA reads TGTGCCAGCAGCCAGGACAGGAACACCGGGGAGCTGTTTTTT. This codes for CASSQDRNTGELFF.

In the case of this clone: The sample contains more than one DNA sequence encoding this CDR3. The V gene is TRBV30, the J gene TRBJ1-6; the match to TRBD1 covers 9 bases. With V trimmed by 5 bases and J by 7 bases, 3 bases remained unmatched. Germline V gives CDR1 GTSNPN, CDR2 SVGIG (reference sequence). The CDR3 runs to 13 residues. The CDR3 spells CAWGGQGNSPLHF. The CDR3 DNA reads TGTGCCTGGGGGGGACAGGGAAATTCACCCCTCCACTTT.

The chain is built from TRBV2 and TRBJ2-1; 9 bases match TRBD2. The CDR3 is made up of 14 amino acids. V was pared by 5 bases and J by 7 bases, with 6 bases of the junction left unmatched. CDR1 and CDR2 (germline): SNHLY, FYNNEI. CDR3 DNA: TGTGCCAGCAGTACCCTAGCGGGACTGAATGAGCAGTTCTTC. This sequence encodes CASSTLAGLNEQFF.

The chain combines TRBV11-2 with TRBJ2-2; D is ambiguous. Germline V gene sequence: CDR1 SGHAT, CDR2 FQNNGV. With 5 bases removed from V and 1 base from J, the gap between germline ends came to 14 bases. The length of the CDR3 is 16 residues. Written as DNA, the CDR3 is TGTGCCAGCAGCGCGGCGGACCGTAAGAACACCGGGGAGCTGTTTTTT. Translating it yields CASSAADRKNTGELFF.

The V and J genes are TRBV7-8 and TRBJ1-4; a weak D match, TRBD1 (5 bases). Between the trimmed V and J ends, which lost 5 bases and 10 bases, there was a span of 17 bases. The CDR3 is made up of 14 amino acids. Germline V gene sequence: CDR1 SGHVS, CDR2 FQNEAQ. The CDR3 protein is CASSPTGPFGKLFF. The CDR3, as DNA: TGTGCCAGCAGCCCAACAGGTCCATTTGGAAAACTGTTTTTT.

This clone was seen a single time. The rearrangement joins TRBV30 to TRBJ2-6, with D possibly being TRBD1 (5 bases). Trimming shortened V by 4 bases and J by 4 bases, and 11 bases separated the two germline ends. Per the germline V gene, CDR1 is GTSNPN and CDR2 is SVGIG (reference sequence). CDR3 length: 14 residues. CDR3 residues: CAWMGQHGANVLTF. The CDR3 bases are TGTGCCTGGATGGGGCAGCACGGGGCCAACGTCCTGACTTTC.

The chain links TRBV11-2 to TRBJ2-5; no definite D call. From germline, CDR1 is SGHAT and CDR2 FQNNGV. The CDR3 sequence is 11 residues long. V was trimmed by 0 bases and J by 11 bases, leaving 7 bases between them. CDR3 nucleotide sequence: TGTGCCAGCAGCTTAGAAGGAAGGCAGTACTTC. Residues: CASSLEGRQYF.

CDR3 loop: CASSKTSGSYNEQFF. The CDR3 nucleotides read TGCGCCAGCTCTAAGACTAGCGGGAGTTACAATGAGCAGTTCTTC. V and J are TRBV10-2 and TRBJ2-1, with 12 positions matching TRBD2. Losses at the gene ends were 8 bases for V and 4 bases for J; bases not matched to a gene: 6. The V gene's germline CDR1 is WSHSY and CDR2 SAAADI. The CDR3 contains 15 residues.

This rearrangement joins TRBV19 to TRBJ2-5; unclear D gene. Germline V CDR1 and CDR2: LNHDA, SQIVND (reference sequence). The CDR3 has 13 residues. Trimming pared 5 bases from V and 5 bases from J, leaving 12 bases between. The CDR3 DNA follows: TGTGCCAGTAGTCACCGCCCGTGGGAGACCCAGTACTTC. Translation: CASSHRPWETQYF. The full variable domain, its missing parts supplied by reference TRBV19 and TRBJ2-5, is DGGITQSPKYLFRKEGQNVTLSCEQNLNHDAMYWYRQDPGQGLRLIYYSQIVNDFQKGDIAEGYSVSREKKESFPLTVTSAQKNPTAFYLCASSHRPWETQYFGPGTRLLVL.

The rearrangement links TRBV10-2 to TRBJ1-4; perhaps TRBD1 as D (5 bases). The length of the CDR3 is 15 residues. Germline CDR1 and CDR2: WSHSY and SAAADI. Trimming took off 3 bases at V and 4 bases at J, with 12 bases between the two ends. As DNA, the CDR3 is TGCGCCAGCAGTGAAGAGGGGCTAAATAATGAAAAACTGTTTTTT. Encoded protein: CASSEEGLNNEKLFF.